The 10 T cell receptor beta chains reported below all come from one sample, sequenced in a study of T cells in Graves' hyperthyroidism and ophthalmopathy. Amplification of TCR beta CDR3 regions was performed using RNA transcripts as template. The HTBI set primed first-round TCR CDR3 RT-PCR. TCRdb reprocessed the multiplex PCR reads with MiXCR, giving one entry per CDR3 protein. The sample has 94,000 or so distinct CDR3 sequences, 51% seen once. Sequenced input: blood. The receptor set was obtained from a middle-aged woman with Graves' hyperthyroidism.

The chain combines TRBV25-1 with TRBJ2-5; the D gene is possibly TRBD1 (5 bases). Deletions cut 6 bases from V and 5 bases from J, with 13 bases between. Germline V gene lookup returns CDR1 MGHDK and CDR2 SYGVNS. The CDR3 is 13 amino acids. The CDR3 loop reads CASSSPKGETQYF. In nucleotides, the CDR3 is TGTGCCAGCAGCTCGCCGAAGGGGGAGACCCAGTACTTC.

This sequence joins TRBV29-1 and TRBJ1-2; D uncertain. Per germline, CDR1 SQVTM and CDR2 ANQGSEA. The CDR3 has 11 amino acids. The CDR3 loop reads CSLEGNYGYTF. Written as DNA, the CDR3 is TGCAGTTTAGAAGGGAACTATGGCTACACCTTC.

This clonotype was seen only a few times. The rearrangement links TRBV7-2 to TRBJ2-6; 8 bases line up with TRBD2. V shed 6 bases and J 4 bases; nucleotides not matched to a gene: 11. The CDR3 is made up of 17 amino acids. The V gene's germline CDR1 is SGHTA and CDR2 FQGNSA. The CDR3 loop reads CASSFEAGVKGANVLTF. The CDR3 DNA sequence: TGTGCCAGCAGTTTCGAAGCGGGAGTGAAAGGGGCCAACGTCCTGACTTTC.

The chain joins TRBV7-3 to TRBJ1-1; unclear D gene. The V gene lost 6 bases and the J gene lost 2 bases, with 13 bases spanning the gap. This CDR3 comprises 14 residues. Germline V gene lookup returns CDR1 SGHTA and CDR2 FQGTGA. CDR3 sequence: CASSLWWHNTEAFF. The CDR3 region has the DNA TGTGCCAGCAGTTTATGGTGGCACAACACTGAAGCTTTCTTT.

Many counts were recorded for this clonotype. This rearrangement joins TRBV10-3 to TRBJ2-2; 10 bases align to TRBD2. The germline CDR1 and CDR2 sequences are ENHRY and SYGVKD. Trimming removed 0 bases from V and 7 bases from J; junction bases left unmatched: 8. The CDR3 runs 17 residues. The CDR3, as DNA: TGTGCCATCAGTGAGTCCCCGCTAGCGGGAGAGGACGGGGAGCTGTTTTTT. This gives the protein CAISESPLAGEDGELFF.

The genes are TRBV20-1 and TRBJ2-7; D is perhaps TRBD1 (5 bases). This CDR3 spans 13 amino acids. The ends were cut back, 0 bases at V and 7 bases at J, with 13 bases in the middle. The germline V gene encodes CDR1 DFQATT and CDR2 SNEGSKA (reference sequence). In DNA, the CDR3 is TGCAGTGCTAGAGATCTAGGGGTGCGGGAGCAGTACTTC. Translated, it gives CSARDLGVREQYF.

There are many counts of this clonotype. The chain links TRBV2 to TRBJ2-6; D is ambiguous. CDR1 is SNHLY, CDR2 FYNNEI, per germline. Trimming shortened V by 3 bases and J by 4 bases, and 10 bases separated the two germline ends. This CDR3 comprises 15 residues. CDR3 bases: TGTGCCAGCAGTGATACCGCAGTCGGGGCCAACGTCCTGACTTTC. Protein: CASSDTAVGANVLTF.

Concerning this clonotype: The germline gene is not matched at one end of the junction; a read error may be the cause. The chain links TRBV20-1 to TRBJ2-2; 8 nucleotides agree with TRBD2. The germline V gene has CDR1 DFQATT and CDR2 SNEGSKA (reference sequence). The CDR3 covers 15 residues. The CDR3 nucleotides read TGCAGTGCTAGAGATACTAGCGGCACCGCCGGGGAGCTGTCTTTT. Protein: CSARDTSGTAGELSF.

This clonotype was counted between two and nine times. This chain links TRBV7-8 with TRBJ1-3; D is uncertain. Trimming took off 2 bases at V and 4 bases at J, with 9 bases between the two ends. Germline CDR1 and CDR2: SGHVS and FQNEAQ. The CDR3 is made up of 14 amino acids. The CDR3 coding sequence is TGTGCCAGCAGCTTAAGGTGGTCGGGAAACACCATATATTTT. Its protein is CASSLRWSGNTIYF.

V gene TRBV7-9 combines with J gene TRBJ1-4; no clear D. CDR1 and CDR2 (germline): SEHNR, FQNEAQ (reference sequence). The CDR3 is made up of 14 amino acids. The ends were cut back, 1 base at V and 8 bases at J, with 11 bases in the middle. The CDR3 coding sequence is TGTGCCAGCAGCTTAGGGGCTCTAGGAGAAAAACTGTTTTTT. This sequence encodes CASSLGALGEKLFF. Looking up the rest from reference TRBV7-9 and TRBJ1-4 gives the full variable domain: DTGVSQNPRHKITKRGQNVTFRCDPISEHNRLYWYRQTLGQGPEFLTYFQNEAQLEKSRLLSDRFSAERPKGSFSTLEIQRTEQGDSAMYLCASSLGALGEKLFFGSGTQLSVL.